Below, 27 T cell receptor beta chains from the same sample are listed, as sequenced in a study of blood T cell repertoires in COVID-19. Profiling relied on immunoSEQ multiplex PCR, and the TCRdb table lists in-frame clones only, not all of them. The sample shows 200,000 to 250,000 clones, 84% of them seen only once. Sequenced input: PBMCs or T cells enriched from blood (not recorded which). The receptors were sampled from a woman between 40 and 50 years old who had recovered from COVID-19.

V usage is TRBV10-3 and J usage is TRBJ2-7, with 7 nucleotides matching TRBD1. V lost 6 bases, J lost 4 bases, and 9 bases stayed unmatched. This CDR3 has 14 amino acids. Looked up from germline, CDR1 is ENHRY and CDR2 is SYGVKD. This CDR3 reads CAISTRTGPYEQYF. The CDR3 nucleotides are TGTGCCATCAGCACTAGGACAGGACCATACGAGCAGTACTTC.

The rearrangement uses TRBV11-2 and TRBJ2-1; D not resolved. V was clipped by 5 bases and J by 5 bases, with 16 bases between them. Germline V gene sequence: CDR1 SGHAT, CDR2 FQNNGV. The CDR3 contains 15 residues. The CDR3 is CASSPRILWDNEQFF. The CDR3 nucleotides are TGTGCCAGCAGCCCGAGGATTCTTTGGGACAATGAGCAGTTCTTC.

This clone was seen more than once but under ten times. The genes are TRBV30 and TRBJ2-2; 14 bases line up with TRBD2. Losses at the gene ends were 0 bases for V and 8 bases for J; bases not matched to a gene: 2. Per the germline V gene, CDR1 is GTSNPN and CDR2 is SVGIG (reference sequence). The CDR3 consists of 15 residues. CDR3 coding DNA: TGTGCCTGGAGTGTACGGACTAGCGGGAGGGGGGAGCTGTTTTTT. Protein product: CAWSVRTSGRGELFF.

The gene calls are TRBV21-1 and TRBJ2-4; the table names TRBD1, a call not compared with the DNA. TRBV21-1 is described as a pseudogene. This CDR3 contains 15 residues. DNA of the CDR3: TGTGCCAGCAGCAAAGGCCAGGGGGACAAAAACATTCAGTACTTC. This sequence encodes CASSKGQGDKNIQYF.

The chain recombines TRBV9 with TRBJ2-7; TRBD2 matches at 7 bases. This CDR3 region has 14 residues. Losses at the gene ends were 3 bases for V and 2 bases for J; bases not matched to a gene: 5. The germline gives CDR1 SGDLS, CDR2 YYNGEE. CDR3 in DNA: TGTGCCAGCAGCGCGACTAGCACCACCTACGAGCAGTACTTC. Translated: CASSATSTTYEQYF.

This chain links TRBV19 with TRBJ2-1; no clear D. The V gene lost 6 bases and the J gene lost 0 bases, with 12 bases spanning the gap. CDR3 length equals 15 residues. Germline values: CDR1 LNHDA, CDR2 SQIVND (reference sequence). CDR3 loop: CASSPYLSSYNEQFF. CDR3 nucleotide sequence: TGTGCCAGTAGCCCTTACCTAAGCTCCTACAATGAGCAGTTCTTC.

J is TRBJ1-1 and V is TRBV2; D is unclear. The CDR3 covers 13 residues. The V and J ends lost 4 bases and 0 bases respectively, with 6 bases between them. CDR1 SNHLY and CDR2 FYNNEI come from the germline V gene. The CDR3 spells CASSVGVNTEAFF. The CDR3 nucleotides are TGTGCCAGCAGTGTCGGGGTGAACACTGAAGCTTTCTTT.

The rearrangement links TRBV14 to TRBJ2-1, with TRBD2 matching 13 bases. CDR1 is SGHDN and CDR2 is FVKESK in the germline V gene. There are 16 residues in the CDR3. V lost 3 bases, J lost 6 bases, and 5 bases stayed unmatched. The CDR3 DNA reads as TGTGCCAGCAGCCAGAGGGGACTAGCGGGACTCAATGAGCAGTTCTTC. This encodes CASSQRGLAGLNEQFF.

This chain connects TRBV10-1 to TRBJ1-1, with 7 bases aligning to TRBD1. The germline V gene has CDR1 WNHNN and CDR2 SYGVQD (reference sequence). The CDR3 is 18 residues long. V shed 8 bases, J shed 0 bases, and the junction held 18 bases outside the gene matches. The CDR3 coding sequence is TGCGCCAGCGGGTACGACAGGGAAACTTTATTGGTGAACACTGAAGCTTTCTTT. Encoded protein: CASGYDRETLLVNTEAFF.

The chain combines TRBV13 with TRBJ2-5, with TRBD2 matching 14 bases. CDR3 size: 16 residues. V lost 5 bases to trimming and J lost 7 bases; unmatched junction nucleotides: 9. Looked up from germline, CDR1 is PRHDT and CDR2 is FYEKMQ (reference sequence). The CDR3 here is CASSLLGLAGEGTQYF. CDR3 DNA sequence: TGTGCCAGCAGCCTTCTGGGACTAGCGGGAGAGGGGACCCAGTACTTC.

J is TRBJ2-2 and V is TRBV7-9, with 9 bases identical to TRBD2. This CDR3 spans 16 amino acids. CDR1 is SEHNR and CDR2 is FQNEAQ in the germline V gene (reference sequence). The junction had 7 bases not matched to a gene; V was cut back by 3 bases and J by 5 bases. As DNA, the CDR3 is TGTGCCAGCAGCTTCGGGAATAGCGGGGGAACCGGGGAGCTGTTTTTT. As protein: CASSFGNSGGTGELFF.

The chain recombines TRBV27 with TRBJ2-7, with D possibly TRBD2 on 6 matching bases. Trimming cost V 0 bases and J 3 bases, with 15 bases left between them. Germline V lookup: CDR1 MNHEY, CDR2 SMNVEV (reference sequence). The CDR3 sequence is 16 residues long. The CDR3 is CASSLSSRVEGYEQYF. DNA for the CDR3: TGTGCCAGCAGTTTATCGTCACGGGTGGAGGGCTACGAGCAGTACTTC.

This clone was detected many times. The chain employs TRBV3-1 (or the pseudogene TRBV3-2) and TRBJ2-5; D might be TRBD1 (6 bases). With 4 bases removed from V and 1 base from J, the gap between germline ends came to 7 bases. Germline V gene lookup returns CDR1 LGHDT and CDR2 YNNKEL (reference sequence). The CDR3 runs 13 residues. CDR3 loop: CASSLRGQETQYF. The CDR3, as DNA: TGTGCCAGCAGCCTCAGGGGCCAAGAGACCCAGTACTTC.

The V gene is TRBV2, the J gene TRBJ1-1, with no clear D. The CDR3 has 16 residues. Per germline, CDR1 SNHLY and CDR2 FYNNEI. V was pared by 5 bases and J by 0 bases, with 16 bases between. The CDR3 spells CASSSRHPFMNTEAFF. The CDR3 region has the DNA TGTGCCAGCAGTTCACGACACCCGTTCATGAACACTGAAGCTTTCTTT.

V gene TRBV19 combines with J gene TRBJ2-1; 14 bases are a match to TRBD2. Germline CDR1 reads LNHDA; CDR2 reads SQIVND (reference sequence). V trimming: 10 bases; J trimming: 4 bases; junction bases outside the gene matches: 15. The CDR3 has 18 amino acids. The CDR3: CATGDGGLAGGRYNEQFF. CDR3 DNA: TGTGCCACCGGGGATGGAGGACTAGCGGGAGGAAGATACAATGAGCAGTTCTTC. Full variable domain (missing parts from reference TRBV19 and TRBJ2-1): DGGITQSPKYLFRKEGQNVTLSCEQNLNHDAMYWYRQDPGQGLRLIYYSQIVNDFQKGDIAEGYSVSREKKESFPLTVTSAQKNPTAFYLCATGDGGLAGGRYNEQFFGPGTRLTVL.

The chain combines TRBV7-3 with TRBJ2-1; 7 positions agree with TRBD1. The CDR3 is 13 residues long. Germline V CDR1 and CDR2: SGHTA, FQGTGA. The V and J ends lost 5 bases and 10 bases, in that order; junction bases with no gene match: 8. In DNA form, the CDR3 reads TGTGCCAGCAGCCTAGACAGGGAGAACGAGCAGTTCTTC. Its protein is CASSLDRENEQFF.

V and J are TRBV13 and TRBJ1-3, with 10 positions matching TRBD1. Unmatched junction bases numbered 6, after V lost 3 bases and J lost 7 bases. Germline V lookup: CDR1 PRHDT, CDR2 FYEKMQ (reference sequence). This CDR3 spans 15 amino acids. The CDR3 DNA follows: TGTGCCAGCAGCTTCCGACAGGGGGCTCGGAACACCATATATTTT. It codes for CASSFRQGARNTIYF.

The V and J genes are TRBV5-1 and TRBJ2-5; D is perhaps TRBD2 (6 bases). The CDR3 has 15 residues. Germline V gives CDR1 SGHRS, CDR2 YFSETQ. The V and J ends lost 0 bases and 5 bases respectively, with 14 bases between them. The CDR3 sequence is CASSLAFGTRETQYF. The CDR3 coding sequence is TGCGCCAGCAGCTTGGCCTTCGGGACTCGGGAGACCCAGTACTTC.

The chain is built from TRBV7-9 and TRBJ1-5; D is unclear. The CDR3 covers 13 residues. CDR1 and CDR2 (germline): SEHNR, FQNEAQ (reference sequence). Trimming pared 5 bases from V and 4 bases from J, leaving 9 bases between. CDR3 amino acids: CASSTGSNQPQHF. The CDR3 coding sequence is TGTGCCAGCAGCACCGGGTCTAATCAGCCCCAGCATTTT.

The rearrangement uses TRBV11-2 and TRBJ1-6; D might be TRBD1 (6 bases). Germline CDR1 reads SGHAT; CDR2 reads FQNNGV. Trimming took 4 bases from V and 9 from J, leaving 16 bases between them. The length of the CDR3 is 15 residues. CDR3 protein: CASSSETGPGSPLHF. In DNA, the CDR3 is TGTGCCAGCAGCTCGGAGACAGGTCCGGGTTCACCCCTCCACTTT.

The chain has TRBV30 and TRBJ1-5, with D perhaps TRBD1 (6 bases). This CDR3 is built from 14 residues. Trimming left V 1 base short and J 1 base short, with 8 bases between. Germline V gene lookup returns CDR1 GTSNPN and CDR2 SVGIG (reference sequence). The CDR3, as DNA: TGTGCCTGGAGTGCAGGGGTGAGCAATCAGCCCCAGCATTTT. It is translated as CAWSAGVSNQPQHF.

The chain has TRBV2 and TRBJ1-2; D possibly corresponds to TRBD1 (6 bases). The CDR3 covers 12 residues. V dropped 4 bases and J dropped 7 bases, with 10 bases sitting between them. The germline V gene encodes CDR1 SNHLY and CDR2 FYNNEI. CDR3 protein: CASSVQGGGYTF. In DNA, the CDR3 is TGTGCCAGCAGTGTACAGGGTGGTGGCTACACCTTC.

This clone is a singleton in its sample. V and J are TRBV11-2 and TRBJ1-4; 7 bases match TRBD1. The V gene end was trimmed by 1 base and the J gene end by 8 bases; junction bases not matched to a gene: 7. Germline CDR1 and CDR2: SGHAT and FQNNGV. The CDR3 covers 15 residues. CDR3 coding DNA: TGTGCCAGCAGCTTAGCAGGGGGGTCTGGAGAAAAACTGTTTTTT. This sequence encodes CASSLAGGSGEKLFF.

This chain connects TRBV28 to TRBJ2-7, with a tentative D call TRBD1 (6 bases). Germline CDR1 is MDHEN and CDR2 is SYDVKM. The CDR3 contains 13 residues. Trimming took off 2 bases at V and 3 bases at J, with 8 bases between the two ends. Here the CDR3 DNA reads TGTGCCAGCAGTTTAGGACAGTTCTACGAGCAGTACTTC. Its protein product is CASSLGQFYEQYF. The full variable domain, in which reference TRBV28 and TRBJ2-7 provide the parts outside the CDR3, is DVKVTQSSRYLVKRTGEKVFLECVQDMDHENMFWYRQDPGLGLRLIYFSYDVKMKEKGDIPEGYSVSREKKERFSLILESASTNQTSMYLCASSLGQFYEQYFGPGTRLTVT.

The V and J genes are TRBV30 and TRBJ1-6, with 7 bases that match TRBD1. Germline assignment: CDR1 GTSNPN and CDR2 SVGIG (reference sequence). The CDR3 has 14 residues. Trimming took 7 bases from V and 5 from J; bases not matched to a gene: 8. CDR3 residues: CASEPGTDNSPLHF. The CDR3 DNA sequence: TGTGCCTCGGAACCCGGGACAGATAATTCACCCCTCCACTTT.

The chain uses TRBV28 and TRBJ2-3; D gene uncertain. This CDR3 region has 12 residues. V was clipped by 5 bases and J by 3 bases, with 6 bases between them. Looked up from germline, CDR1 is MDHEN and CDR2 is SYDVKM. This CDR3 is CASSLTTDTQYF. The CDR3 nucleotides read TGTGCCAGCAGTCTGACAACAGATACGCAGTATTTT.

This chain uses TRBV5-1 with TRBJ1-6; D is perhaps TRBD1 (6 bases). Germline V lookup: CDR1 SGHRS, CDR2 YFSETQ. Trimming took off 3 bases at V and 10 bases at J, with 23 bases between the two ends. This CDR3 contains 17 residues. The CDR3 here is CASSSDRQEVAHSPLHF. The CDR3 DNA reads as TGCGCCAGCAGCTCCGATAGACAGGAGGTCGCGCACTCACCCCTCCACTTT.